This T cell receptor (beta chain) stems from a study of vaccination and CD4 T cells after COVID-19 (dated by TCRdb to 2021 to 2024). General notes on the study: Convalescent patients had a positive SARS-CoV-2 result on nasal swab PCR, and of these patients, some 10 had mild disease and one had severe disease. The convalescent cohort comprised six males and four females, including two Hispanic individuals, seven Caucasians, two Asians and one multiracial person. Participants received two doses of either the Pfizer-BioNTech BNT162b2 vaccine (n=8) or the Moderna mRNA-1273 vaccine (n=2). Post-COVID blood samples were collected from convalescent patients a median of about 92 days after diagnosis, with a range of about 30 to 161 days. Post-vaccine blood samples were obtained a median of about 70 days after the second vaccine dose, with a range of roughly 13 to 250 days. The cultures were stimulated with overlapping spike peptide pools from SARS-CoV-2 and from the common cold coronaviruses HCoV-NL63, HCoV-OC43 and HCoV-229E. Control cultures received a CEFX viral epitope pool as the positive control, an HIV-1 Nef peptide pool as the negative control, or no peptide. In around ten COVID-19 convalescent patients and a few infection-naive healthy vaccine recipients, the spike-specific CD4+ TCR repertoire before mRNA vaccination was compared with the repertoire after mRNA vaccination. General conclusions and limits of the study: Of the vaccine-specific clones in convalescent patients, 304 of 307, or nearly all, reacted only to SARS-CoV-2 spike and did not cross-react with common cold coronaviruses. The median number of SARS-CoV-2-reactive clonotypes rose from about 19 after infection to approximately 41 after vaccination, but the change was not significant. Only a relatively small number of convalescent patients were included in the study, and early timepoints following natural infection were not analyzed. In convalescent patients, a median 86.3% of post-vaccine SARS-CoV-2-reactive clones were detected only after vaccination, and vaccine-specific priming was suggested by this finding.

A remark on this clonotype: The clone's antigen remains unknown. No per-base quality is available; no much larger clone lies one base away.

Trimming costs V 3 bases and J 4 bases, and their ends lie 10 bases apart. The CDR1 and CDR2 encoded by the germline V gene are SGHAT and FQNNGV. The CDR3 contains 14 residues, cysteine and phenylalanine counted. CDR3 DNA only is kept here, 42 bases in frame from base 1. The sample's treatment or condition label, in plain terms: roughly 11-day PBMC culture with coronavirus spike peptide pools or control peptides (ViraFEST assay). The ViraFEST assay was used in the study, in which antigen-specific T cells were expanded with peptide pools and expanded clonotypes were subsequently identified by TCR sequencing. The convalescent patients' positive SARS-CoV-2 PCR tests fell between March and December 2020, which was before the Alpha, Beta and Delta variants emerged in the United States. Each well held roughly 2 million PBMCs cultured in IMDM containing approximately 5% human AB serum and 9 to 10 IU/ml IL-2, with 8.5 to 10 ug/ml peptide pools added. On days 3 and 7, half of the culture medium was replaced with fresh IL-2-containing medium. After around 11 days of culture, CD4+ T cells were isolated by negative selection using the EasySep CD4+ T cell isolation kit. Ficoll-Paque Plus gradient centrifugation was used to isolate PBMCs from whole blood, and the isolated PBMCs were then either used fresh or cryopreserved at -140C. Each culture condition was generally run in triplicate wells.

Library construction relied on PCR. DNA from cultured CD4+ T cells underwent TCR sequencing with the Oncomine TCR Beta short-read assay at the Johns Hopkins FTIC core. The QIAamp micro DNA kit was used to extract genomic DNA from the cultured CD4+ T cells. Oncomine TCR Beta libraries from cultured CD4+ T cells were pooled using unique dual indexes and sequenced on an Illumina iSeq 100. The study's processing was this. Non-productive sequences were removed, and CDR3s not starting with C, not ending with F or W, or shorter than 7 amino acids were discarded. Antigen-specific clonotypes were identified with the MANAFEST web application by comparing peptide-stimulated wells with reference and other culture wells. For a clone to be called positive, the clone needed an FDR below 0.05, an odds ratio above 5, and a productive frequency above 0.1% in at least two of three replicate wells. A clonotype was classed as cross-reactive if the clonotype showed significant expansion both in SARS-CoV-2 spike wells and in at least one common cold coronavirus spike condition. Similarity between CDR3 sequences was evaluated in R version 3.6.1 using Levenshtein distances (stringdist) and unrooted phylogenetic trees (ape). Clones were called with MiXCR by TCRdb after fastp trimmed the public reads at Q25, and only in-frame beta chains were retained. Each record represents a unique CDR3 protein, reported with the most common genes and DNA among its rows. The V and J calls and clone size come from TCRdb's table, not from the authors' own analysis. In all, the sample holds around 9,300 distinct CDR3 sequences, and roughly a fifth of those were seen once. The leading ten clones occupy about 20% of the sample.

The chain is made from TRBV11-2 and TRBJ2-1; TRBD1 could be the D gene, as 5 bases match. This clonotype originated in a human donor who had recovered from COVID-19. The specimen was CD4+ T cells from blood, cultured in vitro, collected after SARS-CoV-2 vaccination. In nucleotides, the sequence is TGTGCCAGCAGCTTCGGCAGACAGTACAATGAGCAGTTCTTC. This encodes CASSFGRQYNEQFF. When the CDR3 is completed using the reference TRBV11-2 and TRBJ2-1 genes on either side, the full variable domain is EAGVAQSPRYKIIEKRQSVAFWCNPISGHATLYWYQQILGQGPKLLIQFQNNGVVDDSQLPKDRFSAERLKGVDSTLKIQPAKLEDSAVYLCASSFGRQYNEQFFGPGTRLTVL.